This paragraph covers one TCR beta chain sequence. This specimen comes from a study of T cells of healthy individuals. TCRdb re-called the 5' RACE reads through MiXCR, storing one row per CDR3 protein. The data hold around 100,000 distinct CDR3 sequences, with around 17% observed a single time. Germline CDR1 GTSNPN, CDR2 SVGIG (reference sequence). V shed 8 bases and J shed 0 bases, with 11 bases lying between them. The length of the CDR3 is 12 residues. The chain is built from TRBV30 and TRBJ2-7; possible D gene TRBD2, 6 bases. The sequence was obtained from a human donor in good health. CDR3 bases: TGTGCCCAGCGGGCTAGCTCCTACGAGCAGTACTTC. It encodes CAQRASSYEQYF.